Listed here is a single T cell receptor beta chain. This specimen comes from a study of technical replicates of blood from a handful of donors. The CDR3 length is 13 residues. V lost 7 bases, J lost 5 bases, and 14 bases lay in between. In germline, CDR1 is ENHRY, CDR2 SYGVKD. Some clones are missing from TCRdb's copy, which holds only in-frame ones; the method was immunoSEQ multiplex PCR. Altogether more than 90,000 clones are present, approximately 95% being singletons, with the ten largest covering about 0.35%. Sequencing was carried out using T cells isolated from PBMCs. The receptor was derived from a human donor in good health. The V call is TRBV10-3, the J call TRBJ1-1, with a weak D call TRBD1 (5 bases). CDR3 protein: CAITEGRGTEAFF. The CDR3 nucleotides read TGTGCCATCACGGAGGGGAGAGGAACTGAAGCTTTCTTT.